These T cell receptor beta chains were read from a single sample in a study of T cell responses to AZD1222 COVID-19 vaccine. The data were produced by immunoSEQ multiplex PCR, yet TCRdb's version contains in-frame clones alone and is incomplete. The sample contains 150,000 to 200,000 clones, 90% of which appear only once. The source was peripheral blood, collected on day 0 of AZD1222 vaccination. The receptors here all came from an adult in good health. CDR3s include the opening cysteine and the closing phenylalanine or tryptophan. D genes are given only for firm matches. Clone size is stated in some rows and not others, as once, few, many or a class when expanded.

clone_size	d_call	v_call	j_call	cdr3_nt	cdr3_aa
-	-	TRBV7-2	TRBJ2-7	TGTGCCAGCAGCTTAGAGGGGCTCCCAGGCTACGAGCAGTACTTC	CASSLEGLPGYEQYF
-	-	TRBV4-1	TRBJ2-7	TGCGCCAGCAGCCAAGAATCAGTCTCCTACGAGCAGTACTTC	CASSQESVSYEQYF
-	TRBD2	TRBV9	TRBJ2-1	TGTGCCAGCAGCGGAACTAGCGGGGGGGCATTCGGGCAGTTCTTC	CASSGTSGGAFGQFF
-	TRBD1	TRBV7-3	TRBJ2-7	TGTGCCAGCAGCAGAGGCAGGGGGTACGAGCAGTACTTC	CASSRGRGYEQYF
-	-	TRBV18	TRBJ1-3	TGTGCCAGCTCCCAACTGGACGTGGGGGACACCATATATTTT	CASSQLDVGDTIYF
-	-	TRBV5-4	TRBJ2-7	TGTGCCAGCAGCTTGTCAGGGTTCTACGAGCAGTACTTC	CASSLSGFYEQYF
-	TRBD1	TRBV6-5	TRBJ2-7	TGTGCCAGCACCCTCGGGACAGCTTCCTACGAGCAGTACTTC	CASTLGTASYEQYF
-	TRBD1	TRBV6-2/TRBV6-3	TRBJ2-5	TGTGCCAGCACCCCGGGACAGGGGAACAAAGAGACCCAGTACTTC	CASTPGQGNKETQYF
-	-	TRBV19	TRBJ1-6	TGTGCCAGTAGAGTAACGGCGAACTCCTATAATTCACCCCTCCACTTT	CASRVTANSYNSPLHF
few	TRBD1	TRBV7-2	TRBJ1-3	TGTGCCAGCAGCGGCCTCACAGGGGTCTCTGGAAACACCATATATTTT	CASSGLTGVSGNTIYF
-	TRBD1	TRBV7-2	TRBJ1-4	TGTGCCAGCAGCTTAGTTTGGACAGGTGGGGGAGAAAAACTGTTTTTT	CASSLVWTGGGEKLFF
-	TRBD1	TRBV15	TRBJ2-7	TGTGCCACCAGCAGCCGGACAGGACCACTCTACGAGCAGTACTTC	CATSSRTGPLYEQYF
-	TRBD2	TRBV5-3	TRBJ2-1	TGTGCCAGAAGGCACTGGTGTGTGGGACTAGCGGGGGAGTGGAGCTCCTACAATGAGCAGTTCTTC	CARRHWCVGLAGEWSSYNEQFF
-	-	TRBV3-1/TRBV3-2	TRBJ1-5	TGTGCCAGCAGTCTACGGGTGTATGGGCAGCCCCAGCATTTT	CASSLRVYGQPQHF
-	-	TRBV28	TRBJ1-2	TGTGCCAGCAGTTTAAGGGCATGGTATGGCTACACCTTC	CASSLRAWYGYTF
-	-	TRBV4-1	TRBJ1-2	TGCGCCAGCAGCCAAGAACCCCAGGCGAATTATGGCTACACCTTC	CASSQEPQANYGYTF